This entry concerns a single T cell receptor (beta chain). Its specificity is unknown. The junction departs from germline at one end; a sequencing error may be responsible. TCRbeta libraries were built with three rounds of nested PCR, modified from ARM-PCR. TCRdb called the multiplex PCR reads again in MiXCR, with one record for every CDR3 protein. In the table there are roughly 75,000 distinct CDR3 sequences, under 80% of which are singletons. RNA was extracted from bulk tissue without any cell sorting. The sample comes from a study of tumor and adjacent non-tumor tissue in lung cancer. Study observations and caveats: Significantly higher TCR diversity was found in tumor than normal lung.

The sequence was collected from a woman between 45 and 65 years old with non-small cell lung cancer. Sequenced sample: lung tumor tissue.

CDR3 nucleotide sequence: TGTACCAGCAGATATGGCAGTGCCGACAATGAGCAGTTCTTC. It yields the protein CTSRYGSADNEQFF. The chain uses TRBV11-2 and TRBJ2-1; D uncertain. The CDR3 sequence is 14 residues long. Germline-derived CDR1 and CDR2 are SGHAT and FQNNGV.